The rows below give T cell receptor beta chains drawn from one sample of a study of OX40 agonist ivuxolimab in advanced cancers. Data came from immunoSEQ multiplex PCR; TCRdb stores just in-frame clones and leaves some out. This sample has about 86,000 clones; around 90% occur once, and the top ten carry approximately 1.5%. The material was CD4+ or CD8+ T cells sorted from blood, obtained in a trial of the OX40 agonist ivuxolimab. These receptors all stem from an adult with an advanced solid tumor such as melanoma, head and neck, liver or kidney cancer. The CDR3 runs from the conserved cysteine through the conserved F or W. A D gene is named only where the DNA matches it firmly. Rows give clone size only sometimes, using once, few, many, or a class for an expanded clone.

d_call	v_call	j_call	clone_size	cdr3_nt	cdr3_aa
TRBD2	TRBV2	TRBJ2-3	.	TGTGCCAGCAGTGATGGGCTAGCGGGGATCACAGATACGCAGTATTTT	CASSDGLAGITDTQYF
.	TRBV7-8	TRBJ1-3	.	TGTGCCAGCAGTACAGCGAGACTCTCTGGAAACACCATATATTTT	CASSTARLSGNTIYF
TRBD1	TRBV27	TRBJ1-2	.	TGTGCCAGCAGTATCACAGGGGGCGGTCTCATCTATGGCTACACCTTC	CASSITGGGLIYGYTF
TRBD1	TRBV7-7	TRBJ2-5	.	TGTGCCAGCAGCCCCGACAGGGACAGAGAGACCCAGTACTTC	CASSPDRDRETQYF
.	TRBV7-2	TRBJ1-2	.	TGTGCCAGCAGCTTAGCCACCTATGGCTACACCTTC	CASSLATYGYTF
TRBD2	TRBV7-3	TRBJ2-1	.	TGTGCCAGCAGCTCCCTAGCGGGAGGGTTAGTTGCGCAGCAGTTCTTC	CASSSLAGGLVAQQFF
.	TRBV7-3	TRBJ2-2	.	TGTGCCAGCAGCCCTTTTCAAGGAGTCGGGGAGCTGTTTTTT	CASSPFQGVGELFF
.	TRBV29-1	TRBJ2-1	.	TGCAGCGTCGGGGACGCCTCTTATAATGAGCAGTTCTTC	CSVGDASYNEQFF
TRBD1	TRBV2	TRBJ1-2	.	TGTGCCAGCAGTGGGGGCAGGGGGCTGCGTGGCTACACCTTC	CASSGGRGLRGYTF
.	TRBV30	TRBJ1-2	once	TGTGCCTGGAGTTGGGACCCCCCGGGGTATGGCTACACCTTC	CAWSWDPPGYGYTF
TRBD1	TRBV28	TRBJ2-1	.	TGTGCCAGCAGTTGGACAGGGGAGCGCGAGCAGTTCTTC	CASSWTGEREQFF
TRBD1	TRBV30	TRBJ2-7	.	TGTGCCTGGAAGCTGGGACAGGGGGCAAGGCAGTACTTC	CAWKLGQGARQYF
.	TRBV27	TRBJ2-7	.	TGTGCCAGCAGCCAGGGTCAAATCTCCTACGAGCAGTACTTC	CASSQGQISYEQYF
TRBD1	TRBV6-5	TRBJ1-2	.	TGTGCCAGCAGAGTAGGGGGCACTAACTATGGCTACACCTTC	CASRVGGTNYGYTF
.	TRBV21-1	TRBJ2-3	.	TGTGCCAGCAGCAAAGCGAGCGGGGGCGCCGCAGATACGCAGTATTTT	CASSKASGGAADTQYF
TRBD2	TRBV27	TRBJ2-3	.	TGTGCCAGCAGTTTATATTCGAGGCCTAGCGGGGCAGGTACAGATACGCAGTATTTT	CASSLYSRPSGAGTDTQYF
TRBD1	TRBV13	TRBJ2-1	few	TGTGCCAGCAGTTTATATCCCGGACAGGGGTACAACAATGAGCAGTTCTTC	CASSLYPGQGYNNEQFF
.	TRBV6-5	TRBJ2-5	.	TGTGCCAGCAGTTTGGGCAGAATCCAAGAGACCCAGTACTTC	CASSLGRIQETQYF
TRBD1	TRBV5-6	TRBJ2-3	.	TGTGCCAGCAGCTTGTTAGGACAGGTTAGCACAGATACGCAGTATTTT	CASSLLGQVSTDTQYF
.	TRBV10-3	TRBJ1-1	.	TGTGCCATCGGCGAGGGGCTGATGAACACTGAAGCTTTCTTT	CAIGEGLMNTEAFF
TRBD2	TRBV5-1	TRBJ2-3	.	TGCGCCAGCAGCCCAGAGACTAGCACATTTACAGATACGCAGTATTTT	CASSPETSTFTDTQYF
.	TRBV11-2	TRBJ1-1	.	TGTGCCAGCAGCTCCGGGACGTGGAACACTGAAGCTTTCTTT	CASSSGTWNTEAFF
.	TRBV11-2	TRBJ2-1	.	TGTGCCAGCAGCTTTCGGGGGAGTGGCTACAATGAGCAGTTCTTC	CASSFRGSGYNEQFF
TRBD1	TRBV7-1	TRBJ2-7	once	TGTGCCAGCAGCTCACAGGGGGAAGGCTACTACGAGCAGTACTTC	CASSSQGEGYYEQYF
TRBD1	TRBV5-5	TRBJ1-2	.	TGTGCCAGCAGCTTGGTTTTCCAGGGGGACTATGGCTACACCTTC	CASSLVFQGDYGYTF
.	TRBV19	TRBJ1-1	.	TGTGCCAGTAGTATAGAAGTCGGGACTGAAGCTTTCTTT	CASSIEVGTEAFF
.	TRBV2	TRBJ2-7	.	TGTGCCAGCAAAAACGCCTACGAGCAGTACTTC	CASKNAYEQYF
.	TRBV4-1	TRBJ1-1	.	TGCGCCAGCAGCCCCGAAACTAGGAACACAGCTTTCTTT	CASSPETRNTAFF
TRBD1	TRBV10-3	TRBJ2-7	.	TGTGCCATAGGCTGGACAGGCTACGAGCAGTACTTC	CAIGWTGYEQYF
.	TRBV6-5	TRBJ1-1	.	TGTGCCAGCAGCCGGCGGGGGGGCTGGGGCACTGAAGCTTTCTTT	CASSRRGGWGTEAFF
.	TRBV6-6	TRBJ2-5	.	TGTGCCAGCAGTGGACAAGAGACCCAGTACTTC	CASSGQETQYF
.	TRBV25-1	TRBJ2-2	once	TGTGCCAGCAGTGGGCCTCCGGTGGGACTTGACACCGGGGAGCTGTTTTTT	CASSGPPVGLDTGELFF
TRBD1	TRBV19	TRBJ2-2	.	TGTGCCAGTACTCTCCGGGACAGGGGAGATTCCGGGGAGCTGTTTTTT	CASTLRDRGDSGELFF
.	TRBV18	TRBJ2-5	.	TGTGCCAGCTCCGGACAGCGCGGGCAGACCCAGTACTTC	CASSGQRGQTQYF
.	TRBV5-1	TRBJ2-6	.	TGCGCCAGCAGCCCAGACCGCCCCTCTGGGGCCAACGTCCTGACTTTC	CASSPDRPSGANVLTF
.	TRBV15	TRBJ1-2	.	TGTGCCACCAGCGGATTAGAGAGGGGGGGCTATGGCTACACCTTC	CATSGLERGGYGYTF
TRBD2	TRBV6-6	TRBJ2-5	.	TGTGCCAGCAGCCCGGGACTAGCGGGAGAGACCCAGTACTTC	CASSPGLAGETQYF
.	TRBV7-2	TRBJ2-2	.	TGTGCCAGCAGCCGTGGACCCTTCGCCGGGGAGCTGTTTTTT	CASSRGPFAGELFF
TRBD1	TRBV19	TRBJ1-5	.	TGTGCCAGTAGTCCCGGGACAGGGCGAACTAGCAATCAGCCCCAGCATTTT	CASSPGTGRTSNQPQHF
TRBD1	TRBV19	TRBJ1-1	.	TGTGCCAGTAGTATAGGGACAGGGGGAACTGAAGCTTTCTTT	CASSIGTGGTEAFF
.	TRBV29-1	TRBJ2-7	.	TGCAGCGTTGAGACAGTCTCCTACGAGCAGTACTTC	CSVETVSYEQYF
.	TRBV28	TRBJ2-7	.	TGTGCCAGCAAGGGGTCCCTTGCCAGGGAGATTAACGAGCAGTACTTC	CASKGSLAREINEQYF
TRBD2	TRBV7-7	TRBJ2-1	.	TGTGCCAGCAGCCTAGCGGGAGGCCTCTACAATGAGCAGTTCTTC	CASSLAGGLYNEQFF
TRBD1	TRBV10-3	TRBJ1-4	.	TGTGCCATCAGTGACAGGACAGGGGCGGGAGAAAAACTGTTTTTT	CAISDRTGAGEKLFF
.	TRBV7-3	TRBJ1-2	.	TGTGCCAGCAGTTATGGACCGGAGTTTGGCTACACCTTC	CASSYGPEFGYTF
.	TRBV27	TRBJ1-6	.	TGTGCCAGCAGTCAAAGGCAGGGTACTCATAATTCACCCCTCCACTTT	CASSQRQGTHNSPLHF
.	TRBV18	TRBJ2-7	.	TGTGCCAGCTCGCCCGCCCGGTCGGGGTGGGACTACGAGCAGTACTTC	CASSPARSGWDYEQYF
.	TRBV11-2	TRBJ2-3	.	TGTGCCAGCAGCTTAGCCCGTTCGAGGAGGGGGGATACGCAGTATTTT	CASSLARSRRGDTQYF
.	TRBV28	TRBJ1-1	.	TGTGCCAGCAGTTCTCCTTTCGGAGGGGGAGGCACTGAAGCTTTCTTT	CASSSPFGGGGTEAFF
.	TRBV19	TRBJ1-2	.	TGTGCCAGTAGTATTTCCAGACGGAACTATGGCTACACCTTC	CASSISRRNYGYTF
TRBD1	TRBV30	TRBJ2-2	.	TGTGCCTCCACCCCGGGACAGGGATTGAACACCGGGGAGCTGTTTTTT	CASTPGQGLNTGELFF
.	TRBV30	TRBJ1-4	.	TGTGCCTGGAGTGGGGGCGCAGATGAAAAACTGTTTTTT	CAWSGGADEKLFF
.	TRBV4-1	TRBJ1-3	.	TGCGCCAGCAGCCAAGGCGGGACCGTGGGAGGTGGAAACACCATATATTTT	CASSQGGTVGGGNTIYF
.	TRBV27	TRBJ2-2	once	TGTGCCAGCAGGGGCAGGGTAGACGGGGAGCTGTTTTTT	CASRGRVDGELFF
TRBD1	TRBV28	TRBJ2-3	.	TGTGCCAGCGGGGGACAGGGCACAGATACGCAGTATTTT	CASGGQGTDTQYF
TRBD1	TRBV6-6	TRBJ1-2	.	TGTGCCAGCAGTTGGAATGACAGGGAGGGCTACACCTTC	CASSWNDREGYTF
TRBD1	TRBV25-1	TRBJ1-2	.	TGTGCCAGCAGAGATTCCTCCTACAGGGGGGAACGGTATGGCTACACCTTC	CASRDSSYRGERYGYTF
.	TRBV9	TRBJ1-1	.	TGTGCCAGCAGTCGGGGGTTTGGCACTGAAGCTTTCTTT	CASSRGFGTEAFF
TRBD2	TRBV2	TRBJ2-7	.	TGTGCCAGCGGAGGGCGGGGGGGCTGGGCTCGAGGGGAGCAGTACTTC	CASGGRGGWARGEQYF